The TCR beta chain under discussion was sequenced for a study of blood T cell repertoires in COVID-19. The CDR3 spans 13 residues. CDR1 and CDR2 (germline): ENHRY, SYGVKD. V lost 6 bases and J lost 1, with 9 bases in between. Libraries were prepared by immunoSEQ multiplex PCR; TCRdb keeps only in-frame clonotypes and omits some of them. Counted here are some 300,000 clones, around 90% occurring once; the ten biggest clones make up about 1.2%. This TCR derives from a man between 65 and 85 years old with acute or convalescent COVID-19. Sequenced material: peripheral blood. The V call is TRBV10-3, the J call TRBJ1-1; the D gene is possibly TRBD1 (6 bases). Written as DNA, the CDR3 is TGTGCCATCAGCGAACAGGGGAACACTGAAGCTTTCTTT. Its translation: CAISEQGNTEAFF.